Each of the 18 T cell receptor beta chains below was sequenced from the same sample in a study of radiotherapy plus CTLA-4 blockade in lung cancer. Clones were read by immunoSEQ multiplex PCR, and TCRdb kept only the in-frame ones, dropping some. Counted here are about 48,000 clones, around 88% occurring once; the ten biggest clones make up less than 20%. Sample: peripheral blood, taken from a patient treated with radiotherapy plus ipilimumab. Receptors were obtained from a human donor with non-small cell lung cancer that progressed on radiotherapy plus ipilimumab. Some clones in this sample may be carry-over from other donors' samples.

V is TRBV19 and J is TRBJ2-1; D is uncertain. The germline V gene encodes CDR1 LNHDA and CDR2 SQIVND (reference sequence). Between the trimmed V and J ends, which lost 4 bases and 5 bases, there was a span of 6 bases. There are 12 residues in the CDR3. In DNA form, the CDR3 reads TGTGCCAGTAGTAAAATAAACAATGAGCAGTTCTTC. The encoded protein is CASSKINNEQFF.

The chain carries TRBV9 and TRBJ1-2; TRBD1 agrees at 7 bases. V trimming: 3 bases; J trimming: 4 bases; junction bases outside the gene matches: 6. The CDR3 is 14 amino acids. Germline V gene data show CDR1 as SGDLS and CDR2 as YYNGEE. CDR3 sequence: CASSAQGLVYGYTF. CDR3 sequence (DNA): TGTGCCAGCAGCGCACAGGGGCTGGTCTATGGCTACACCTTC.

V is TRBV15 and J is TRBJ2-3; D gene unclear. Germline values: CDR1 LNHNV, CDR2 YYDKDF (reference sequence). The germline V and J ends were trimmed by 1 base and 0 bases, with 8 bases remaining between them. The CDR3 loop spans 15 amino acids. CDR3 residues: CATSRGGDSTDTQYF. CDR3 DNA sequence: TGTGCCACCAGCAGAGGAGGTGATAGCACAGATACGCAGTATTTT.

The chain has TRBV18 and TRBJ2-3, with D possibly TRBD2 on 5 matching bases. The CDR3 runs 12 residues. V shed 1 base and J shed 6 bases, with 5 bases lying between them. Germline CDR1 and CDR2: KGHSH and LQKENI. CDR3 residues: CASSPRRDTQYF. The CDR3 bases are TGTGCCAGCTCACCACGGAGGGATACGCAGTATTTT.

Worth noting for this clone: In the same sample, other DNA sequences code for this CDR3. The chain has TRBV7-9 and TRBJ1-2; TRBD1 agrees at 11 bases. CDR1 and CDR2 (germline): SEHNR, FQNEAQ (reference sequence). The CDR3 is 16 amino acids. Losses at the gene ends were 4 bases for V and 2 bases for J; bases not matched to a gene: 6. The CDR3, as DNA: TGTGCCAGCAGCTCTACTCGGACAGGGGGCAACTATGGCTACACCTTC. Translation gives CASSSTRTGGNYGYTF.

This clone was found once. The chain is built from TRBV27 and TRBJ2-5; TRBD1 aligns across 7 bases. CDR1 MNHEY and CDR2 SMNVEV come from the germline V gene (reference sequence). This CDR3 has 17 amino acids. J lost 0 bases, V lost 7 bases, and 14 bases had no gene match. CDR3 residues: CASTHFLPRGNQETQYF. CDR3 DNA: TGTGCCAGCACGCACTTCCTGCCCAGGGGGAACCAAGAGACCCAGTACTTC.

The J gene is TRBJ2-1, the V gene TRBV10-3, with a possible D match to TRBD1 (6 bases). V lost 6 bases, J lost 4 bases, and 10 bases lay in between. Per the germline V gene, CDR1 is ENHRY and CDR2 is SYGVKD. This CDR3 region has 13 residues. CDR3 region: CAIRRDTYNEQFF. For the CDR3, the DNA is TGTGCCATCAGAAGGGACACTTACAATGAGCAGTTCTTC.

V is TRBV7-9 and J is TRBJ1-1, with D possibly matching TRBD1 (5 bases). The CDR3 is 16 amino acids. Per the germline V gene, CDR1 is SEHNR and CDR2 is FQNEAQ (reference sequence). V dropped 1 base and J dropped 2 bases, with 14 bases sitting between them. As DNA, the CDR3 is TGTGCCAGCAGCTTAGGGGCAGGGTGGTCCAACACTGAAGCTTTCTTT. Its translation: CASSLGAGWSNTEAFF. Full variable domain (missing parts from reference TRBV7-9 and TRBJ1-1): DTGVSQNPRHKITKRGQNVTFRCDPISEHNRLYWYRQTLGQGPEFLTYFQNEAQLEKSRLLSDRFSAERPKGSFSTLEIQRTEQGDSAMYLCASSLGAGWSNTEAFFGQGTRLTVV.

The chain recombines TRBV7-2 with TRBJ1-4; TRBD1 might be the D (5 bases). The CDR3 runs to 17 residues. Trimming left V 1 base short and J 8 bases short, with 20 bases between. Germline CDR1 is SGHTA and CDR2 is FQGNSA. CDR3 sequence: CASSLDGRITGSEKLFF. The CDR3 nucleotides read TGTGCCAGCAGCTTAGACGGTAGAATAACAGGATCCGAAAAACTGTTTTTT.

The rearrangement links TRBV6-6 to TRBJ1-5; the match to TRBD1 covers 9 bases. The CDR3 spans 15 residues. In germline, CDR1 is MNHNY, CDR2 SVGAGI (reference sequence). Germline trimming cut 0 bases from V and 5 bases from J; bases unmatched to any gene: 2. CDR3 nucleotides: TGTGCCAGCAGTTACTCGGACAGGGGTCATCAGCCCCAGCATTTT. Its protein is CASSYSDRGHQPQHF.

The chain employs TRBV19 and TRBJ2-1; TRBD1 might be the D (6 bases). Looked up from germline, CDR1 is LNHDA and CDR2 is SQIVND (reference sequence). This CDR3 is built from 16 residues. Trimming pared 5 bases from V and 7 bases from J, leaving 21 bases between. In DNA form, the CDR3 reads TGTGCCAGTAGTCCCCCACTAGAAGGGGGTGAAAATGAGCAGTTCTTC. Residues: CASSPPLEGGENEQFF.

The chain links TRBV7-9 to TRBJ2-1, with unresolved D. Germline V gene sequence: CDR1 SEHNR, CDR2 FQNEAQ (reference sequence). Deletions cut 1 base from V and 8 bases from J, with 6 bases between. The CDR3 length is 12 residues. The CDR3 coding sequence is TGTGCCAGCAGCTTAGACGCGTATGAGCAGTTCTTC. Its translation: CASSLDAYEQFF.

The chain combines TRBV6-5 with TRBJ1-4; D unclear. Trimming removed 5 bases at V and 0 bases at J, with 10 bases between. The CDR3 covers 15 residues. Germline-derived CDR1 and CDR2 are MNHEY and SVGAGI. The CDR3 DNA reads as TGTGCCAGCAGTCTCCACACGACAACTAATGAAAAACTGTTTTTT. It yields the protein CASSLHTTTNEKLFF.

The rearrangement joins TRBV9 to TRBJ2-1; D is unclear. The CDR3 is 15 residues long. Germline lookup yields CDR1 SGDLS and CDR2 YYNGEE. With 4 bases removed from V and 3 bases from J, the gap between germline ends came to 14 bases. This chain's CDR3 is CASSIRPDNYNEQFF. The CDR3 nucleotides are TGTGCCAGCAGCATCCGCCCCGACAACTACAATGAGCAGTTCTTC.

The rearrangement uses TRBV25-1 and TRBJ2-3; perhaps TRBD2 as D (5 bases). CDR1 is MGHDK and CDR2 is SYGVNS in the germline V gene. The CDR3 loop spans 13 amino acids. V lost 4 bases and J lost 6, with 11 bases in between. The CDR3 nucleotides are TGTGCCAGCAGTGGGCCGGGGTTGGATACGCAGTATTTT. Its translation is CASSGPGLDTQYF.

The rearrangement joins TRBV4-2 to TRBJ2-6; a weak D match, TRBD2 (6 bases). The CDR3 spans 16 residues. The germline gives CDR1 LGHNA, CDR2 YNFKEQ. V was clipped by 5 bases and J by 0 bases, with 11 bases between them. The CDR3 bases are TGTGCCAGCAGCGTGACGGGAGACTCTGGGGCCAACGTCCTGACTTTC. It yields the protein CASSVTGDSGANVLTF.

This clone has a single count. The chain combines TRBV15 with TRBJ1-2, with 7 nucleotides matching TRBD1. The germline V gene has CDR1 LNHNV and CDR2 YYDKDF (reference sequence). The CDR3 is 14 amino acids. The J segment lost 6 bases and the V segment lost 3 bases, leaving 7 bases of the junction unmatched. CDR3 DNA sequence: TGTGCCACCAGCAGCGTAACAGGGGAGCATGGCTACACCTTC. It encodes CATSSVTGEHGYTF.

This clone was observed a single time. The CDR3: CASSSRQQDGYTF. For the CDR3, the DNA is TGTGCCAGCAGCTCCAGGCAGCAGGATGGCTACACCTTC. The V gene is TRBV7-9, the J gene TRBJ1-2; no definite D call. The length of the CDR3 is 13 residues. Trimming took 4 bases from V and 6 from J, leaving 12 bases between them. Per the germline V gene, CDR1 is SEHNR and CDR2 is FQNEAQ (reference sequence).